This paragraph reports one TCR beta chain. Original processing methods: Amplified reference gene primers provided the basis for estimating nucleated cell counts. Profiled with immunoSEQ multiplex PCR; TCRdb holds only in-frame clones, not every one. V, J and clone size are taken as reported in that table, and D and trimming were inferred from the DNA itself. The sample has about 250,000 clones, about 85% seen once. These data belong to a study of blood T cell repertoires in COVID-19. Between the trimmed V and J ends, which lost 4 bases and 0 bases, there was a span of 12 bases. The CDR3 covers 16 residues. Germline V gives CDR1 MNHNS, CDR2 SASEGT.

This receptor was identified in a young man with active or convalescent COVID-19. J is TRBJ1-4 and V is TRBV6-1; D is possibly TRBD1 (6 bases). The specimen was peripheral blood. The DNA of the CDR3 is TGTGCCAGCAGTGCGGACAGTGAAGCAACTAATGAAAAACTGTTTTTT. Translated, it gives CASSADSEATNEKLFF.